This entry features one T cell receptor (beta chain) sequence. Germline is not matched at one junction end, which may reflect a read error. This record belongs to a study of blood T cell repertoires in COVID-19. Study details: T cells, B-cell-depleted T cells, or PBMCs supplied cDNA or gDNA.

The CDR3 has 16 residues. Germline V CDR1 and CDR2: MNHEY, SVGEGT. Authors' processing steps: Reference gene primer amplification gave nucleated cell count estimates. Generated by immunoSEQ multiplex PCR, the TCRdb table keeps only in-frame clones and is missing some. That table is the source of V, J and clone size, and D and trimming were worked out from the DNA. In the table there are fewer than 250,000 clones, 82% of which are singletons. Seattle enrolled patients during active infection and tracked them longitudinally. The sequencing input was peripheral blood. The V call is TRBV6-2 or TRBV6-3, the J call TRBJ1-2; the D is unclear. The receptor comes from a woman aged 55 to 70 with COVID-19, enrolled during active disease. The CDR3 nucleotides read TGTGCCCGCAGTTACTATCAGGATTGGGCTAACTATGGCTACACCTTC. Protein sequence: CARSYYQDWANYGYTF.